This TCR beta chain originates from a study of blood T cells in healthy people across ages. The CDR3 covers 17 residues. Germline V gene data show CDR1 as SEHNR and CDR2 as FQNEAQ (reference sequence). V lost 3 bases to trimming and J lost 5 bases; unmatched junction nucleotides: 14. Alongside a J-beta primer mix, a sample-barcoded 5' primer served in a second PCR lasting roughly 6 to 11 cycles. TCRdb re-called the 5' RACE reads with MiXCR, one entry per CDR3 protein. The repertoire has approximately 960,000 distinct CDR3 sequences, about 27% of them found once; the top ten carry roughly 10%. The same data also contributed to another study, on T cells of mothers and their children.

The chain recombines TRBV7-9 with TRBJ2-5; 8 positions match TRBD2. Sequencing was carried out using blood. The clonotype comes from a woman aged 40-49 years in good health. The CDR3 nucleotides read TGTGCCAGCAGCTTGCAGATGGGACTAGGGTTTGCTGAGACCCAGTACTTC. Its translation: CASSLQMGLGFAETQYF.